Each of the 16 T cell receptor beta chains below was sequenced from the same sample in a study of cytomegalovirus exposure and HLA in healthy donors. Amplification used 60 Vbeta primers and 13 Jbeta primers. Method: immunoSEQ multiplex PCR; TCRdb's copy keeps in-frame clones and lacks some. Among roughly 200,000 clones listed, around 88% were seen once. Sequencing was done on a sample of PBMCs. Receptors originate from a woman aged 30 to 39 in good health and CMV-seronegative.

The chain has TRBV7-8 and TRBJ2-2; possible D gene TRBD2, 5 bases. The CDR3 loop spans 16 amino acids. The germline CDR1 and CDR2 sequences are SGHVS and FQNEAQ. Trimming removed 4 bases from V and 1 base from J, with 13 bases in between. CDR3 in DNA: TGTGCCAGCAGCTACCCCAGAGCGGAGAACACCGGGGAGCTGTTTTTT. Residues: CASSYPRAENTGELFF.

The V and J genes are TRBV10-3 and TRBJ2-7; TRBD2 is a possible D gene (6 bases). With 10 bases removed from V and 6 bases from J, the gap between germline ends came to 22 bases. Germline CDR1 ENHRY, CDR2 SYGVKD. CDR3 length: 14 residues. CDR3: CATCPAGFMGEQYF. CDR3 coding DNA: TGTGCCACCTGCCCTGCGGGGTTCATGGGCGAGCAGTACTTC.

The chain couples TRBV27 to TRBJ2-1; perhaps TRBD2 as D (6 bases). Trimming left V 1 base short and J 8 bases short, with 9 bases between. In germline, CDR1 is MNHEY, CDR2 SMNVEV (reference sequence). CDR3 length equals 13 residues. CDR3 region: CASSLWEDDEQFF. The CDR3 DNA reads TGTGCCAGCAGTTTATGGGAGGATGATGAGCAGTTCTTC.

The chain joins TRBV15 to TRBJ2-1; TRBD2 agrees at 12 bases. CDR3 size: 15 residues. Germline V gene sequence: CDR1 LNHNV, CDR2 YYDKDF (reference sequence). The V segment lost 1 base and the J segment 8 bases; nucleotides outside the gene matches: 3. CDR3 bases: TGTGCCACCAGCAGAGGGACTAGCGGGATAGATGAGCAGTTCTTC. Residues: CATSRGTSGIDEQFF.

As to this clone: One end of the junction varies from germline; a read error may be responsible. J is TRBJ2-2 and V is TRBV7-9; 12 positions agree with TRBD2. The CDR3 consists of 15 residues. Per germline, CDR1 SEHNR and CDR2 FQNEAQ (reference sequence). CDR3 sequence reads: CSSSSTSGRTGELFF. CDR3 coding DNA: TGTTCCAGCAGTTCGACTAGCGGGAGAACCGGGGAGCTGTTTTTT.

V gene TRBV19 combines with J gene TRBJ2-2; D remains unclear. The CDR3 extends over 16 amino acids. Germline V gene lookup returns CDR1 LNHDA and CDR2 SQIVND (reference sequence). V gave up 5 bases and J gave up 1 base, with 14 bases separating them. The CDR3, as DNA: TGTGCCAGTAGTCTCACAGAGCCCCTGAACACCGGGGAGCTGTTTTTT. This translates into CASSLTEPLNTGELFF.

This CDR3 reads CASSRIQGVNSPLHF. CDR3 DNA: TGCGCCAGCAGCCGGATACAGGGGGTTAATTCACCCCTCCACTTT. V gene TRBV4-1 combines with J gene TRBJ1-6, with 8 bases matching TRBD1. J was trimmed by 6 bases and V by 4 bases; bases with no gene match: 5. The CDR3 loop spans 15 amino acids. Germline CDR1 and CDR2: MGHRA and YSYEKL.

The rearrangement links TRBV27 to TRBJ1-5; tentative D call: TRBD1 (6 bases). V was shortened by 3 bases and J by 6 bases, with 12 bases between the two germline ends. Germline assignment: CDR1 MNHEY and CDR2 SMNVEV (reference sequence). The length of the CDR3 is 14 residues. The CDR3 here is CASSFVGAGQPQHF. The DNA for the CDR3 is TGTGCCAGCAGTTTCGTGGGGGCAGGTCAGCCCCAGCATTTT.

This clone has a handful of counts. The chain recombines TRBV4-2 with TRBJ2-1; 16 nucleotides match TRBD2. The CDR3 is 18 amino acids. Trimming removed 1 base from V and 8 bases from J; junction bases left unmatched: 8. Per germline, CDR1 LGHNA and CDR2 YNFKEQ. The CDR3 coding sequence is TGTGCCAGCAGCCAAGTAGGGACTAGCGGGGGGGCCAACTATGAGCAGTTCTTC. As protein: CASSQVGTSGGANYEQFF.

The gene calls are TRBV7-6 and TRBJ2-5; TRBD1 aligns across 8 bases. The CDR3 sequence is 15 residues long. Trimming removed 3 bases from V and 5 bases from J; junction bases left unmatched: 8. Germline CDR1 SGHVS, CDR2 FNYEAQ. The chain's CDR3 is CASSFLTGVGETQYF. The CDR3 coding sequence is TGTGCCAGCAGCTTCCTGACAGGGGTTGGGGAGACCCAGTACTTC.

The chain recombines TRBV6-1 with TRBJ2-1; 9 bases line up with TRBD2. The V gene end was trimmed by 6 bases and the J gene end by 7 bases; junction bases not matched to a gene: 10. Germline V gene sequence: CDR1 MNHNS, CDR2 SASEGT. The CDR3 length is 15 residues. CDR3 residues: CASRARLADKNEQFF. CDR3 in DNA: TGTGCCAGCAGGGCCCGACTAGCGGATAAAAATGAGCAGTTCTTC.

The V and J genes are TRBV5-4 and TRBJ2-3; a possible D gene is TRBD2 (6 bases). The CDR3 spans 13 residues. The V end was cut by 4 bases, the J end by 2 bases, with 8 bases between. Germline CDR1 and CDR2: SGHNT and YYREEE (reference sequence). DNA for the CDR3: TGTGCCAGCAGCCAGGACTACACAGATACGCAGTATTTT. This sequence encodes CASSQDYTDTQYF.

The chain is built from TRBV11-3 and TRBJ2-5, with 7 nucleotides matching TRBD2. CDR1 and CDR2 from the germline V gene are SGHNT and YENEEA. V lost 5 bases to trimming and J lost 4 bases; unmatched junction nucleotides: 4. This CDR3 has 13 amino acids. CDR3 in DNA: TGTGCCAGCAGCCAGGGACTAACAGAGACCCAGTACTTC. As protein: CASSQGLTETQYF.

This clone appeared once. V is TRBV11-2 and J is TRBJ2-2, with TRBD1 matching 8 bases. The CDR3 is 15 amino acids. CDR1 and CDR2 from the germline V gene are SGHAT and FQNNGV. V shed 5 bases, J shed 6 bases, and the junction held 8 bases outside the gene matches. In DNA form, the CDR3 reads TGTGCCAGCAGCCCGCCCAGGGGGCGCGCCGGGGAGCTGTTTTTT. This codes for CASSPPRGRAGELFF. Together with reference TRBV11-2 and TRBJ2-2, the CDR3 gives the full variable domain: EAGVAQSPRYKIIEKRQSVAFWCNPISGHATLYWYQQILGQGPKLLIQFQNNGVVDDSQLPKDRFSAERLKGVDSTLKIQPAKLEDSAVYLCASSPPRGRAGELFFGEGSRLTVL.

The CDR3 sequence is CASIENTEAFF. The DNA of the CDR3 is TGTGCCAGTATAGAAAACACTGAAGCTTTCTTT. The chain employs TRBV19 and TRBJ1-1; D not certain. Germline CDR1 is LNHDA and CDR2 is SQIVND (reference sequence). This CDR3 is 11 amino acids long. Trimming left V 7 bases short and J 2 bases short, with 5 bases between.

The CDR3 region is CASSPLASGRQETQYF. The CDR3 nucleotides are TGTGCCAGCAGCCCTTTAGCTAGCGGGCGCCAAGAGACCCAGTACTTC. V usage is TRBV9 and J usage is TRBJ2-5, with 8 bases aligning to TRBD2. Trimming cost V 4 bases and J 1 base; bases outside gene matches: 9. This CDR3 is 16 amino acids long. The germline gives CDR1 SGDLS, CDR2 YYNGEE.